The clone carrying this TCR beta chain was picked up many times. Its cognate antigen is unknown. Germline V CDR1 and CDR2: DFQATT, SNEGSKA (reference sequence). CDR3 size: 10 residues. The V and J ends lost 6 bases and 6 bases respectively, with 6 bases between them. TCR beta CDR3 sequences were amplified from RNA transcripts. The primer set for the first-round RT-PCR of the TCR CDR3 was HTBI. One entry per CDR3 protein results from TCRdb running MiXCR on the multiplex PCR reads. The repertoire holds 350,000 to 400,000 distinct CDR3 sequences, with about 16% as singletons. The sample is drawn from a study of T cells in Graves' hyperthyroidism and ophthalmopathy. Study at large: Upon initial diagnosis and before any treatment, peripheral blood was collected. Findings and caveats of the study: Ophthalmopathy cases were set apart from stable hyperthyroidism by a 13 V-J model. The model foresaw ophthalmopathy a median around seven months prior to onset.

Each 10 ml fresh peripheral blood draw supplied the PBMCs. This sequence originates from a woman younger than 45 with Graves' hyperthyroidism. V usage is TRBV20-1 and J usage is TRBJ2-1; no clear D. The sequenced material came from blood. CDR3 sequence reads: CSARINEQFF. The DNA for the CDR3 is TGCAGTGCCCGGATCAATGAGCAGTTCTTC.